This entry lists 13 T cell receptor beta chains sequenced from one sample in a study of T cell repertoires in cytomegalovirus infection. TCRdb itself ran the reads through MiXCR, one entry per CDR3 protein. The sample contains fewer than 950,000 distinct CDR3 sequences, approximately 32% of which appear only once. Their antigen targets remain unknown. Specimen: cultured CD8+ T cells from PBMCs, collected from culture after CMV antigen stimulation. These receptors were collected from a human donor in good health (CMV status not recorded). Some clones in this sample may be carry-over from other donors' samples.

V gene TRBV6-5 combines with J gene TRBJ2-1; 10 nucleotides line up with TRBD1. This CDR3 comprises 14 residues. V was clipped by 6 bases and J by 12 bases; unmatched bases: 11. CDR1 and CDR2 from the germline V gene are MNHEY and SVGAGI. The CDR3 coding sequence is TGTGCCAGCAGACCCGGGACAGGGGATTTTAGGCAGTTCTTC. Translated, it gives CASRPGTGDFRQFF.

The rearrangement links TRBV2 to TRBJ1-2; TRBD1 aligns across 7 bases. The germline CDR1 and CDR2 sequences are SNHLY and FYNNEI. This CDR3 is built from 15 residues. The trim removed 1 base at V and 5 bases at J, leaving 7 bases unmatched. The CDR3 is CASSEGAGGRYGYTF. DNA for the CDR3: TGTGCCAGCAGTGAAGGGGCAGGGGGAAGGTATGGCTACACCTTC.

This CDR3 is CASSFKGWAIIGVKLFF. CDR3 DNA sequence: TGTGCCAGCAGCTTCAAAGGGTGGGCTATCATCGGTGTAAAACTGTTTTTT. The chain combines TRBV7-2 with TRBJ1-4; no firm D call. Trimming shortened V by 3 bases and J by 10 bases, and 24 bases separated the two germline ends. Germline lookup yields CDR1 SGHTA and CDR2 FQGNSA. The CDR3 spans 17 residues. Complete variable domain (other parts from reference TRBV7-2 and TRBJ1-4): GAGVSQSPSNKVTEKGKDVELRCDPISGHTALYWYRQSLGQGLEFLIYFQGNSAPDKSGLPSDRFSAERTGGSVSTLTIQRTQQEDSAVYLCASSFKGWAIIGVKLFFGSGTQLSVL.

This clonotype occurred a few times. The chain joins TRBV6-6 to TRBJ2-7; possibly TRBD2 for D (5 bases). V lost 0 bases, J lost 3 bases, and 9 bases lay in between. The CDR3 contains 14 residues. Germline V gene lookup returns CDR1 MNHNY and CDR2 SVGAGI (reference sequence). The DNA for the CDR3 is TGTGCCAGCAGTTACTCGGAGGAGAACTACGAGCAGTACGTC. It codes for CASSYSEENYEQYV.

This clonotype was found many times. The J gene is TRBJ2-3, the V gene TRBV27; TRBD1 matches 7 bases. With 7 bases clipped from V and 1 base from J, the junction kept 20 bases outside the gene matches. The CDR3 runs 19 residues. Germline lookup yields CDR1 MNHEY and CDR2 SMNVEV (reference sequence). CDR3 region: CASKGQSLDNELRTDTQYF. The CDR3 DNA reads as TGTGCCAGCAAGGGACAGTCCTTAGATAACGAGCTGCGCACAGATACGCAGTATTTT.

This clonotype was counted a single time. The J gene is TRBJ2-1, the V gene TRBV4-1; D assignment may be TRBD1 or TRBD2 (5 bases each). Germline V gene data show CDR1 as MGHRA and CDR2 as YSYEKL. V lost 0 bases to trimming and J lost 10 bases, with 13 bases between them. There are 14 residues in the CDR3. The CDR3 DNA is TGCGCCAGCAGCCAAGAGAGGGGTAGCTGGGAGCAGTTCTTC. Amino acid sequence: CASSQERGSWEQFF.

The chain is built from TRBV5-5 and TRBJ1-3; TRBD1 agrees at 9 bases. The CDR3 sequence is 16 residues long. After removal of 4 bases from V and 4 bases from J, the junction contained 9 bases not matched to a gene. Germline V CDR1 and CDR2: SGHKS, YYEKEE (reference sequence). The DNA of the CDR3 is TGTGCCAGCAGCAAGGGACAGGGAAGAGGAGGAAACACCATATATTTT. Translation: CASSKGQGRGGNTIYF.

The chain employs TRBV19 and TRBJ2-1, with D hard to call. The CDR3 is made up of 14 amino acids. Germline lookup yields CDR1 LNHDA and CDR2 SQIVND (reference sequence). V was pared by 7 bases and J by 2 bases, with 12 bases between. CDR3: CASIGSPTYNEQFF. The CDR3 DNA sequence: TGTGCCAGTATCGGGTCTCCTACCTACAATGAGCAGTTCTTC.

V gene TRBV7-6 combines with J gene TRBJ1-5; D unclear. Germline values: CDR1 SGHVS, CDR2 FNYEAQ. The germline V and J ends were trimmed by 5 bases and 1 base, with 6 bases remaining between them. The CDR3 extends over 13 amino acids. For the CDR3, the DNA is TGTGCCAGCAGCCGGTTCAGCAATCAGCCCCAGCATTTT. Its protein is CASSRFSNQPQHF.

This clonotype appeared a few times. This chain connects TRBV6-8 to TRBJ1-4; TRBD1 agrees at 8 bases. Trimming at V came to 7 bases and at J to 4 bases, leaving 11 bases not matched to a gene. CDR3 size: 16 residues. Germline lookup yields CDR1 MNHGY and CDR2 SAAAGT. CDR3 in amino acids: CASKRDRRAFNEKLFF. The CDR3, as DNA: TGTGCCAGCAAAAGGGACAGGAGAGCCTTTAATGAAAAACTGTTTTTT.

The chain carries TRBV6-4 and TRBJ1-1; TRBD1 is a possible D gene (5 bases). With 4 bases removed from V and 2 bases from J, the gap between germline ends came to 8 bases. The CDR3 runs 13 residues. Germline CDR1 and CDR2: MRHNA and SNTAGT. The CDR3 DNA reads as TGTGCCAGCAGTGTAGGGGATAACACTGAAGCTTTCTTT. It is translated as CASSVGDNTEAFF.

The chain joins TRBV20-1 to TRBJ2-7; tentative D call: TRBD2 (6 bases). Germline V gene lookup returns CDR1 DFQATT and CDR2 SNEGSKA (reference sequence). This CDR3 contains 15 residues. Trimming removed 2 bases from V and 6 bases from J, with 20 bases in between. The CDR3 spells CSARLLLGGPSEQYF. CDR3 DNA sequence: TGCAGTGCTAGACTTCTTTTGGGGGGACCTAGCGAGCAGTACTTC.

The chain recombines TRBV15 with TRBJ1-4; D uncertain. Trimming removed 0 bases at V and 6 bases at J, with 8 bases between. The CDR3 covers 14 residues. In germline, CDR1 is LNHNV, CDR2 YYDKDF (reference sequence). The chain's CDR3 is CATSRDVADEKLFF. For the CDR3, the DNA is TGTGCCACCAGCAGAGATGTCGCCGATGAAAAACTGTTTTTT.